One and the same sample provided the 24 T cell receptor beta chains below, sequenced in a study of CD4 T cells in relation to SARS-CoV-2 and coronaviruses. These TCRs' antigens remain unknown. Repertoires were generated with immunoSEQ multiplex PCR, while TCRdb's copy carries only in-frame clones and drops some. The table lists approximately 20,000 clones, under 80% of them singletons. The unexposed donors gave CD4+ T cells in about 2010-2019, prior to COVID-19. CD4+ T cells were isolated from the cells after 10 days of culture. Sequenced: CD4+ T cells from PBMCs, cultured in vitro. The receptors derive from a human donor in good health.

Only one count was recorded for this clone. This sequence joins TRBV2 and TRBJ2-2; TRBD2 aligns across 16 bases. Germline CDR1 SNHLY, CDR2 FYNNEI. This CDR3 has 18 residues. With 9 bases clipped from V and 2 bases from J, the junction kept 9 bases outside the gene matches. CDR3 sequence reads: CASYFGTSGRANTGELFF. DNA of the CDR3: TGTGCCAGTTACTTTGGGACTAGCGGGAGGGCCAACACCGGGGAGCTGTTTTTT.

The J gene is TRBJ2-1, the V gene TRBV19, with D perhaps TRBD1 (6 bases). The ends were cut back, 7 bases at V and 3 bases at J, with 19 bases in the middle. In germline, CDR1 is LNHDA, CDR2 SQIVND (reference sequence). The CDR3 sequence is 16 residues long. CDR3: CASNEGEQGFYNEQFF. The CDR3 nucleotides are TGTGCCAGTAATGAGGGAGAACAGGGTTTCTACAATGAGCAGTTCTTC. Supplemented by reference TRBV19 and TRBJ2-1, the full variable domain reads DGGITQSPKYLFRKEGQNVTLSCEQNLNHDAMYWYRQDPGQGLRLIYYSQIVNDFQKGDIAEGYSVSREKKESFPLTVTSAQKNPTAFYLCASNEGEQGFYNEQFFGPGTRLTVL.

The chain recombines TRBV5-1 with TRBJ1-1; D unclear. Germline CDR1 and CDR2: SGHRS and YFSETQ. Trimming stripped 2 bases from V and 4 bases from J, with 3 bases between. The CDR3 covers 11 residues. CDR3 sequence reads: CASSFGTEAFF. In DNA, the CDR3 is TGCGCCAGCAGCTTCGGCACTGAAGCTTTCTTT.

This rearrangement joins TRBV19 to TRBJ1-3, with D possibly TRBD1 on 5 matching bases. The V gene lost 4 bases and the J gene lost 5 bases, with 12 bases spanning the gap. This CDR3 is 14 amino acids long. CDR1 and CDR2 (germline): LNHDA, SQIVND (reference sequence). CDR3 in DNA: TGTGCCAGTAGTAAGACCGGGGCAAGAAACACCATATATTTT. It encodes CASSKTGARNTIYF.

This clone was seen only a few times. The gene calls are TRBV25-1 and TRBJ2-2; tentatively, D is TRBD1 or TRBD2 (5 bases each). This CDR3 is 12 amino acids long. CDR1 is MGHDK, CDR2 SYGVNS, per germline. Trimming left V 7 bases short and J 6 bases short, with 9 bases between. The CDR3 DNA reads TGTGCCAGCACTCGGGGCGCCGGGGAGCTGTTTTTT. Translating gives CASTRGAGELFF.

This clone showed up just a few times. The chain uses TRBV24-1 and TRBJ2-5; D might be TRBD1 (8 bases). Germline V gene data show CDR1 as KGHDR and CDR2 as SFDVKD. With 4 bases removed from V and 5 bases from J, the gap between germline ends came to 13 bases. The CDR3 spans 14 residues. The CDR3 sequence is CATSEDRGGETQYF. CDR3 coding DNA: TGTGCCACCAGTGAAGACAGGGGAGGGGAGACCCAGTACTTC.

The V and J genes are TRBV6-5 and TRBJ1-1, with D perhaps matching TRBD1 (5 bases). CDR3 size: 13 residues. Trimming stripped 5 bases from V and 3 bases from J, with 10 bases between. The germline V gene has CDR1 MNHEY and CDR2 SVGAGI. For the CDR3, the DNA is TGTGCCAGCAGTCCAGGAGGGGACACTGAAGCTTTCTTT. Encoded protein: CASSPGGDTEAFF.

The V call is TRBV6-5, the J call TRBJ2-3; 9 bases match TRBD1. V shed 6 bases, J shed 3 bases, and the junction held 7 bases outside the gene matches. The CDR3 runs to 15 residues. Germline V gene data show CDR1 as MNHEY and CDR2 as SVGAGI. Here the CDR3 reads CASRQGAEGTDTQYF. The CDR3 coding sequence is TGTGCCAGCAGACAGGGGGCTGAGGGGACAGATACGCAGTATTTT.

V and J are TRBV18 and TRBJ1-5; possible D gene TRBD1, 5 bases. CDR1 and CDR2 (germline): KGHSH, LQKENI. The CDR3 contains 16 residues. V was trimmed by 3 bases and J by 4 bases, leaving 16 bases between them. The CDR3 DNA follows: TGTGCCAGCTCACCTTCTCGGGGGGACCGGAATCAGCCCCAGCATTTT. Translating it yields CASSPSRGDRNQPQHF.

This clone was observed a few times. The rearrangement joins TRBV4-1 to TRBJ1-2; D remains ambiguous. Germline V CDR1 and CDR2: MGHRA, YSYEKL. The CDR3 has 14 residues. V was cut by 0 bases and J by 1 base, with 6 bases left in between. The CDR3 DNA is TGCGCCAGCAGCCAAGATCGGGTTAACTATGGCTACACCTTC. As protein: CASSQDRVNYGYTF.

The sample holds one count of this clone. The chain combines TRBV6-5 with TRBJ1-2, with D unclear. V lost 7 bases and J 1 base, leaving 7 bases between the germline ends. Germline-derived CDR1 and CDR2 are MNHEY and SVGAGI. The CDR3 contains 12 residues. CDR3 in amino acids: CASTGRNYGYTF. CDR3 nucleotides: TGTGCCAGCACAGGCCGTAACTATGGCTACACCTTC.

This clone has only one observation. The chain links TRBV21-1 to TRBJ2-3; TRBD1, the table's D call, was not compared with the DNA. TRBV21-1 is a listed pseudogene. This CDR3 is built from 15 residues. The CDR3 nucleotides read TGTGCCAGCAGCAAAGCGCGTACAGGCACAGATACGCAGTATTTT. The encoded protein is CASSKARTGTDTQYF.

This clone was seen only once. V gene TRBV2 combines with J gene TRBJ2-3; D unresolved. This CDR3 is 12 amino acids long. Between the trimmed V and J ends, which lost 1 base and 4 bases, there was a span of 3 bases. Germline-derived CDR1 and CDR2 are SNHLY and FYNNEI. CDR3 bases: TGTGCCAGCAGTGAAGGAGCAGATACGCAGTATTTT. Its protein is CASSEGADTQYF.

This sequence joins TRBV11-2 and TRBJ1-6, with unresolved D. The CDR3 spans 16 residues. V shed 4 bases and J shed 5 bases, with 15 bases lying between them. Germline lookup yields CDR1 SGHAT and CDR2 FQNNGV. In DNA, the CDR3 is TGTGCCAGCAGCTCCCTTTCGTCAAGGGATAATTCACCCCTCCACTTT. Amino acids: CASSSLSSRDNSPLHF.

The J gene is TRBJ1-2, the V gene TRBV19; the D gene is possibly TRBD1 (5 bases). V dropped 1 base and J dropped 8 bases, with 17 bases sitting between them. From germline, CDR1 is LNHDA and CDR2 SQIVND (reference sequence). This CDR3 comprises 15 residues. CDR3 in amino acids: CASSIVGRRGNGYTF. The CDR3 DNA follows: TGTGCCAGTAGTATAGTGGGCAGACGGGGGAACGGCTACACCTTC.

The V gene is TRBV6-2 or TRBV6-3, the J gene TRBJ2-3; 8 nucleotides match TRBD2. There are 14 residues in the CDR3. The ends lost 5 bases at V and 6 bases at J; junction bases unmatched: 7. Germline-derived CDR1 and CDR2 are MNHEY and SVGEGT. CDR3 coding DNA: TGTGCCAGCAGTCCGGGAGGGCCGTCGGATACGCAGTATTTT. Encoded protein: CASSPGGPSDTQYF.

In this sample, this clone turned up a few times. This rearrangement joins TRBV5-1 to TRBJ1-3; D unclear. There are 16 residues in the CDR3. V was pared by 1 base and J by 3 bases, with 14 bases between. Germline CDR1 and CDR2: SGHRS and YFSETQ. CDR3 DNA sequence: TGCGCCAGCAGCTTGCGGCCGGCGGAGGGTGGAAACACCATATATTTT. Encoded protein: CASSLRPAEGGNTIYF. The entire variable domain, with the rest obtained from reference TRBV5-1 and TRBJ1-3, is as follows: KAGVTQTPRYLIKTRGQQVTLSCSPISGHRSVSWYQQTPGQGLQFLFEYFSETQRNKGNFPGRFSGRQFSNSRSEMNVSTLELGDSALYLCASSLRPAEGGNTIYFGEGSWLTVV.

The chain employs TRBV13 and TRBJ2-3; TRBD2 might be the D (6 bases). The germline V gene encodes CDR1 PRHDT and CDR2 FYEKMQ (reference sequence). Deletions cut 2 bases from V and 0 bases from J, with 12 bases between. The CDR3 has 16 residues. The CDR3 protein is CASSLYASGSTDTQYF. The CDR3 DNA reads TGTGCCAGCAGCTTATACGCGAGCGGGAGCACAGATACGCAGTATTTT. Full variable domain (rest looked up from reference TRBV13 and TRBJ2-3): AAGVIQSPRHLIKEKRETATLKCYPIPRHDTVYWYQQGPGQDPQFLISFYEKMQSDKGSIPDRFSAQQFSDYHSELNMSSLELGDSALYFCASSLYASGSTDTQYFGPGTRLTVL.

The J gene is TRBJ2-5, the V gene TRBV6-2 or TRBV6-3; 8 bases are shared with TRBD1. Germline CDR1 MNHEY, CDR2 SVGEGT. The CDR3 consists of 13 residues. V lost 4 bases to trimming and J lost 7 bases; unmatched junction nucleotides: 5. The CDR3 loop reads CASSFQGAGTQYF. The CDR3 region has the DNA TGTGCCAGCAGTTTCCAGGGGGCTGGGACCCAGTACTTC.

The V gene is TRBV28, the J gene TRBJ1-5; D perhaps matches TRBD1 (6 bases). This CDR3 region has 13 residues. Trimming left V 8 bases short and J 7 bases short, with 15 bases between. CDR1 is MDHEN and CDR2 is SYDVKM in the germline V gene. CDR3: CASDKQGLQPQHF. As DNA, the CDR3 is TGTGCCAGCGATAAACAGGGTTTACAGCCCCAGCATTTT.

The chain carries TRBV9 and TRBJ2-7, with unresolved D. V lost 0 bases, J lost 3 bases, and 7 bases lay in between. The CDR3 covers 13 residues. Looked up from germline, CDR1 is SGDLS and CDR2 is YYNGEE. CDR3 DNA sequence: TGTGCCAGCAGCGTAGCACCGAACTACGAGCAGTACTTC. It encodes CASSVAPNYEQYF.

The chain employs TRBV6-1 and TRBJ1-5; D remains ambiguous. The CDR3 totals 13 residues. The V gene lost 3 bases and the J gene lost 6 bases, with 9 bases spanning the gap. Per germline, CDR1 MNHNS and CDR2 SASEGT. The CDR3, as DNA: TGTGCCAGCAGTGACGAGGTGACTCAGCCCCAGCATTTT. Protein sequence: CASSDEVTQPQHF.

The chain joins TRBV11-1 to TRBJ2-5, with D maybe TRBD2 (5 bases). Germline V gives CDR1 SGHAT, CDR2 FQDESV (reference sequence). V was clipped by 2 bases and J by 2 bases, with 12 bases between them. The CDR3 loop spans 15 amino acids. As DNA, the CDR3 is TGTGCCAGCAGCTTAACTAGAGGTGGGCAAGAGACCCAGTACTTC. Protein sequence: CASSLTRGGQETQYF.

The chain couples TRBV6-5 to TRBJ2-5; D gene ambiguous. Germline V gives CDR1 MNHEY, CDR2 SVGAGI. CDR3 length: 13 amino acids. V was clipped by 4 bases and J by 5 bases, with 11 bases between them. The CDR3 DNA is TGTGCCAGCAGTTCTACCCCCGTGGAGACCCAGTACTTC. Protein product: CASSSTPVETQYF.